The T cell receptor beta chain under discussion was sequenced for a study of T cells in Graves' hyperthyroidism and ophthalmopathy. The overall study: Any treatment followed the collection of peripheral blood at initial diagnosis.

Many counts were recorded for this clonotype. The CDR3 length is 15 residues. Looked up from germline, CDR1 is ENHRY and CDR2 is SYGVKD. The junction had 13 bases not matched to a gene; V was cut back by 9 bases and J by 2 bases. RNA transcripts were the template for amplifying TCR beta CDR3 regions. Initially, a first-round RT-PCR of the TCR CDR3 employed the HTBI primer set. TCRdb itself ran the multiplex PCR reads through MiXCR, one entry per CDR3 protein. The sample contains 550,000 to 700,000 distinct CDR3 sequences, roughly 15% of which appear only once. This TCR was sampled from a middle-aged woman with Graves' ophthalmopathy. The sequenced material came from blood. This chain joins TRBV10-3 and TRBJ2-7; 7 bases are a match to TRBD2. The CDR3 loop is CAIGRGTTFTYEQYF. The CDR3 DNA reads as TGTGCCATTGGCCGAGGGACTACTTTTACCTACGAGCAGTACTTC.